This TCR beta chain is drawn from a study of response to subunit inactivated influenza vaccine. Study conclusions and caveats: Few additional T cells are recruited per seasonal influenza vaccination, authors suggested.

The CDR3 runs to 14 residues. Points on this clonotype: What it binds is unknown. A read error is possible here, since a much larger clone lies one base away.

TCRdb itself ran the RT-PCR reads through MiXCR, one entry per CDR3 protein. This repertoire shows roughly 710,000 distinct CDR3 sequences, 12% to 15% found once; its top ten account for 7.5% to 9%. The V and J genes are TRBV12-3 or TRBV12-4 and TRBJ2-2; D assignment may be TRBD1 or TRBD2 (5 bases each). The sample consisted of PBMCs from blood, taken approximately 15 days before vaccination. The TCR comes from a man aged 50 to 59 who received an inactivated influenza vaccine. The CDR3 is CASSRQHDTGELVF. CDR3 sequence (DNA): TGTGCCAGCAGCCGACAGCACGACACCGGGGAGCTGGTTTTT.